These 11 T cell receptor beta chains were sequenced from one sample in a study of blood T cell repertoires in COVID-19. Assay used: immunoSEQ multiplex PCR; TCRdb lists only in-frame clones, some missing. The sample consists of approximately 250,000 clones, approximately 80% of them appearing once. Sequencing input: peripheral blood. The origin of the receptors is a woman between 45 and 60 years old with acute or convalescent COVID-19.

The V gene is TRBV4-1, the J gene TRBJ2-7; D perhaps matches TRBD2 (6 bases). Germline CDR1 and CDR2: MGHRA and YSYEKL. The length of the CDR3 is 15 residues. Deletions cut 2 bases from V and 5 bases from J, with 16 bases between. The CDR3 sequence is CASSQLGGLEHEQYF. In DNA form, the CDR3 reads TGCGCCAGCAGCCAACTCGGAGGGTTGGAACACGAGCAGTACTTC.

V usage is TRBV15 and J usage is TRBJ1-3; D is unclear. Trimming took off 5 bases at V and 4 bases at J, with 9 bases between the two ends. Germline loops: CDR1 LNHNV, CDR2 YYDKDF (reference sequence). The CDR3 sequence is 13 residues long. CDR3 nucleotide sequence: TGTGCCACCAGCCGTGCCAGAGGAAACACCATATATTTT. Encoded protein: CATSRARGNTIYF.

CDR3 nucleotide sequence: TGTGCCAGTAGTTCCGGACTAGCGGCATACACAGATACGCAGTATTTT. It specifies CASSSGLAAYTDTQYF. V is TRBV19 and J is TRBJ2-3; 10 nucleotides align to TRBD2. The CDR3 is 16 residues long. Looked up from germline, CDR1 is LNHDA and CDR2 is SQIVND (reference sequence). V trimming: 5 bases; J trimming: 2 bases; junction bases outside the gene matches: 7.

The chain combines TRBV11-2 with TRBJ2-7, with 7 bases identical to TRBD1. V dropped 5 bases and J dropped 3; count of bases not matched to a gene: 7. This CDR3 is built from 14 residues. Germline CDR1 SGHAT, CDR2 FQNNGV. The CDR3 nucleotides are TGTGCCAGCAGCCGAGAGGGGACAGTCTACGAGCAGTACTTC. Translating it yields CASSREGTVYEQYF.

V is TRBV2 and J is TRBJ2-1; 8 nucleotides match TRBD1. The V segment lost 7 bases and the J segment 6 bases; nucleotides outside the gene matches: 2. Germline CDR1 is SNHLY and CDR2 is FYNNEI. The CDR3 has 12 residues. The CDR3 region has the DNA TGTGCCAGCAATGACAGGGGCAATGAGCAGTTCTTC. Protein sequence: CASNDRGNEQFF.

The rearrangement uses TRBV7-8 and TRBJ2-1; 8 nucleotides align to TRBD2. This CDR3 region has 15 residues. The V gene end was trimmed by 5 bases and the J gene end by 1 base; junction bases not matched to a gene: 4. Germline V gene lookup returns CDR1 SGHVS and CDR2 FQNEAQ. CDR3 protein: CASSPTSGSYNEQFF. In DNA, the CDR3 is TGTGCCAGCAGCCCTACTAGCGGATCCTACAATGAGCAGTTCTTC.

The chain has TRBV7-8 and TRBJ2-2; 12 bases line up with TRBD1. There are 16 residues in the CDR3. With V trimmed by 3 bases and J by 6 bases, 5 bases remained unmatched. Germline CDR1 and CDR2: SGHVS and FQNEAQ. The CDR3 DNA sequence: TGTGCCAGCAGCTTCCCGGGACAGGGGGCTTCCGGGGAGCTGTTTTTT. Encoded protein: CASSFPGQGASGELFF.

This rearrangement joins TRBV5-8 to TRBJ2-7; 12 nucleotides match TRBD1. Germline CDR1 and CDR2: SGHTS and YDEGEE. This CDR3 comprises 15 residues. After removal of 3 bases from V and 3 bases from J, the junction contained 4 bases not matched to a gene. CDR3 loop: CASSWDRGQLYEQYF. The CDR3 DNA sequence: TGTGCCAGCAGCTGGGACAGGGGGCAACTCTACGAGCAGTACTTC.

This rearrangement joins TRBV5-4 to TRBJ2-2; 14 bases align to TRBD2. This CDR3 has 17 residues. The V and J ends lost 3 bases and 7 bases, in that order; junction bases with no gene match: 8. Germline CDR1 reads SGHNT; CDR2 reads YYREEE (reference sequence). The CDR3 region has the DNA TGTGCCAGCAGCTGGCCGACTAGCGGGGGGGCCGACGGGGAGCTGTTTTTT. Encoded protein: CASSWPTSGGADGELFF.

The rearrangement links TRBV9 to TRBJ2-1; 8 bases map to TRBD2. CDR1 SGDLS and CDR2 YYNGEE come from the germline V gene. CDR3 size: 15 residues. V lost 3 bases, J lost 4 bases, and 6 bases stayed unmatched. The chain's CDR3 is CASSEAGTSYNEQFF. The CDR3 nucleotides are TGTGCCAGCAGCGAAGCCGGGACTAGTTACAATGAGCAGTTCTTC.

This clone was detected only a few times. This chain uses TRBV28 with TRBJ1-2; D gene unclear. From germline, CDR1 is MDHEN and CDR2 SYDVKM. This CDR3 is 13 amino acids long. Trimming removed 6 bases at V and 2 bases at J, with 10 bases between. CDR3 DNA sequence: TGTGCCAGCAGGGTCAGCGGGAACTATGGCTACACCTTC. It encodes CASRVSGNYGYTF.